This T cell receptor beta chain was profiled in a study of T cells after yellow fever vaccination. Overall study findings and caveats: In post-booster samples, most primary-vaccination clones reappeared (about 97% CD4, over 70% CD8).

This clonotype was counted ten times or more. 5'RACE template switching added a universal primer site and UMIs to TCR cDNA. MiXCR, run by TCRdb on the 5' RACE reads, gives a single entry per CDR3 protein. The repertoire holds 20,000 to 25,000 distinct CDR3 sequences, with about 3.2% as singletons. J gave up 0 bases and V 6 bases, and 10 bases lay outside the gene matches. The CDR3 contains 17 residues. The chain carries TRBV12-3 or TRBV12-4 and TRBJ1-1, with 10 bases aligning to TRBD1. The sequencing here drew on PBMCs, either bulk or a sorted T-cell subset (CD4+, CD8+, memory, or dextramer-sorted; not recorded which), taken roughly seven weeks after the first yellow fever vaccination. This TCR came from a man younger than 35 who received the YFV17D yellow fever vaccine. The chain's CDR3 is CASSSGTGAQMNTEAFF. As DNA, the CDR3 is TGTGCCAGCAGCTCCGGGACAGGGGCTCAAATGAACACTGAAGCTTTCTTT.